This is a list of T cell receptor beta chains from one sample in a study of cytomegalovirus exposure and HLA in healthy donors. Sequencing was performed with immunoSEQ multiplex PCR; in TCRdb, only in-frame clones are kept and a portion is missing. The table records about 67,000 clones, approximately 67% of them present only once. Sequenced: PBMCs. The receptor source for this set is a woman aged 30 to 39 in good health and CMV-seronegative. Both conserved end residues are part of each CDR3. The D gene is left open where the match is weak. Rows give clone size only sometimes, using once, few, many, or a class for an expanded clone.

>TRBJ1-6|NA|NA|TRBV7-2
TGTGCCAGCAGCCCTAGACTAGGTTCACCCCTCCACTTT
CASSPRLGSPLHF
>TRBJ1-4|NA|NA|TRBV6-6
TGTGCCAGCAGTTACTCCCGGCAGGGGAAATGGGAAAAACTGTTTTTT
CASSYSRQGKWEKLFF
>TRBJ2-7|NA|TRBD2|TRBV5-3
TGTGCCAGAAGCGCAAGCCCACTAGCGGGGGGCCACGAGCAGTACTTC
CARSASPLAGGHEQYF
>TRBJ1-6|NA|TRBD1|TRBV7-2
TGTGCCAGCAGCCCGGGACAGGGAACCTCACCCCTCCACTTT
CASSPGQGTSPLHF
>TRBJ2-5|NA|TRBD1|TRBV9
TGTGCCAGCAGCGAAGGGACAGGACGAGAGACCCAGTACTTC
CASSEGTGRETQYF
>TRBJ2-7|NA|NA|TRBV6-6
TGTGCCAGCAGCCGGACATTAACCTACGAGCAGTACTTC
CASSRTLTYEQYF
>TRBJ2-7|NA|NA|TRBV18
TGTGCCAGCTCACCACCGGAGTTAACCTCCTACGAGCAGTACTTC
CASSPPELTSYEQYF
>TRBJ2-3|NA|TRBD2|TRBV5-1
TGCGCCAGCAGCTTGGAAGGCCCGACTAGCGGGGGGGCTTTGCTAGATACGCAGTATTTT
CASSLEGPTSGGALLDTQYF
>TRBJ1-5|NA|NA|TRBV5-5
TGTGCCAGCAGCTCGGGACATGACAATCAGCCCCAGCATTTT
CASSSGHDNQPQHF
>TRBJ2-1|NA|NA|TRBV7-8
TGTGCCAGCAGCTTAGCCGCGGGGAAATACAATGAGCAGTTCTTC
CASSLAAGKYNEQFF
>TRBJ2-3|NA|NA|TRBV5-6
TGTGCCAGCAGCTGGACAGGGAGGGCAGATACGCAGTATTTT
CASSWTGRADTQYF
>TRBJ2-1|NA|NA|TRBV5-1
TGCGCCAGCAGCACAGGGAACAATGAGCAGTTCTTC
CASSTGNNEQFF
>TRBJ1-4|NA|NA|TRBV5-1
TGTGCCAGCAGCTTGTGGGGGGTATGGAGAGAAAAACTGTTTTTT
CASSLWGVWREKLFF
>TRBJ1-3|NA|NA|TRBV19
TGTGCCAGTAGTATTGAGCGAGGAGGGCTCAGGAGTGGAAACACCATATATTTT
CASSIERGGLRSGNTIYF
>TRBJ1-2|few|NA|TRBV5-4
TGTGCCAGCAGCTTGGGTCACACGGGCTACACCTTC
CASSLGHTGYTF
>TRBJ1-5|NA|TRBD1|TRBV29-1
TGCAGCGCCTATGGGACAGGGATCCCTCAGCCCCAGCATTTT
CSAYGTGIPQPQHF
>TRBJ2-3|NA|TRBD2|TRBV5-6
TGTGCCAGCAGCCGCGGGGGAACTAGCACAGATACGCAGTATTTT
CASSRGGTSTDTQYF
>TRBJ2-3|NA|TRBD2|TRBV27
TGTGCCAGCAGTTTGACTAGCGGTAATACGCAGTATTTT
CASSLTSGNTQYF
>TRBJ1-6|NA|NA|TRBV9
TGTGCCAGCAGCTCCCCGCGGGGGGTATCGTATAATTCACCCCTCCACTTT
CASSSPRGVSYNSPLHF
>TRBJ1-2|NA|NA|TRBV29-1
TGCAGCGTTGAAGATAGCCGGTTCTATGGCTACACCTTC
CSVEDSRFYGYTF
>TRBJ2-7|NA|TRBD2|TRBV6-5
TGTGCCAGCAGTCCAAGCGGGGGCCTATCCTACGAGCAGTACTTC
CASSPSGGLSYEQYF
>TRBJ2-7|few|TRBD1|TRBV11-1
TGTGCCAGCAGCTTTGACAGGGGGTCCCACGAGCAGTACTTC
CASSFDRGSHEQYF
>TRBJ2-6|NA|TRBD1|TRBV7-2
TGTGCCAGCAGCTCAAGGGGCAGGACAGGGGGGGCCGGGGCCAACGTCCTGACTTTC
CASSSRGRTGGAGANVLTF
>TRBJ2-5|NA|TRBD2|TRBV9
TGTGCCAGCAGCGCGACCGGGGGGATCCAAGAGACCCAGTACTTC
CASSATGGIQETQYF
>TRBJ2-3|NA|TRBD1|TRBV7-2
TGTGCCAGCAGCTCCGACAGGGGAGATACGCAGTATTTT
CASSSDRGDTQYF
>TRBJ1-6|NA|NA|TRBV10-1
TGCGTCGCACAGACAAGCTTTAATTCACCCCTCCACTTT
CVAQTSFNSPLHF
>TRBJ2-5|NA|NA|TRBV19
TGTGCCAGTAGCCAGGGGATGCGAGAGACCCAGTACTTC
CASSQGMRETQYF
>TRBJ1-5|NA|NA|TRBV19
TGTGCCGCAAACCCGGTAGCGAATAGCAATCAGCCCCAGCATTTT
CAANPVANSNQPQHF
>TRBJ1-6|NA|TRBD1|TRBV6-6
TGTGCCAGCAGTTCCCGGGACAGGGGCCGATCACCCCTCCACTTT
CASSSRDRGRSPLHF
>TRBJ2-1|once|TRBD1|TRBV7-7
TGTGCTAGCAGCCCGGCCCCCAGGGGGCCCCGCGATGAGCAGTTCTTC
CASSPAPRGPRDEQFF
>TRBJ1-1|few|NA|TRBV6-1
TGTGCCAGCAGTGAACCCATGAACACTGAAGCTTTCTTT
CASSEPMNTEAFF
>TRBJ1-2|NA|NA|TRBV5-4
TGTGCCAGCAGCCTTGACAGGAATAACTATGGCTACACCTTC
CASSLDRNNYGYTF
>TRBJ1-5|NA|NA|TRBV7-8
TGTGCCAGCAGCTTATGGGGCAGGGCTAGCAATCAGCCCCAGCATTTT
CASSLWGRASNQPQHF
>TRBJ2-3|few|TRBD1|TRBV29-1
TGCAGCGTCGAACCCGACAGGGTCCCTACGCAGTATTTT
CSVEPDRVPTQYF
>TRBJ2-2|NA|TRBD1|TRBV5-1
TGCGCCAGCAGCGGGCGGACAGGGAACACCGGGGAGCTGTTTTTT
CASSGRTGNTGELFF
>TRBJ2-3|NA|NA|TRBV21-1
TGTGCCAGCAGCAAAGCGGGACTCCTGCCAGATACGCAGTATTTT
CASSKAGLLPDTQYF
>TRBJ1-6|NA|NA|TRBV5-4
TGTGCCAGCAGTCCGGACCCGGGGAATTCACCCCTCCACTTT
CASSPDPGNSPLHF
>TRBJ1-2|NA|TRBD1|TRBV6-1
TGTGCCAGCAGTGAAGAAAGGACAGGGTATCGGTATGGCTACACCTTC
CASSEERTGYRYGYTF
>TRBJ2-7|few|TRBD1|TRBV5-1
TGCGCCAGCAGCTTGTACAGGGGGTCCAACGAGCAGTACTTC
CASSLYRGSNEQYF
>TRBJ1-2|once|TRBD1|TRBV6-5
TGTGCCAGCACTTTGGACAGGGTTGGGGGCTACACCTTC
CASTLDRVGGYTF
>TRBJ2-7|NA|NA|TRBV27
TGTGCCAGCAGTTTATACTCGGCCAGGGGCTACGAGCAGTACTTC
CASSLYSARGYEQYF
>TRBJ1-3|NA|NA|TRBV7-2
TGTGCCAGCAGCCCCCGGGGAGGGGATGGAAACACCATATATTTT
CASSPRGGDGNTIYF
>TRBJ1-3|NA|NA|TRBV5-1
TGCGCCAGCTTCGAGCTTCCTGGAAACACCATATATTTT
CASFELPGNTIYF
>TRBJ1-5|NA|TRBD1|TRBV6-6
TGTGCCAGCAGTCCTCCGACAGGGACGCGACAGCCCCAGCATTTT
CASSPPTGTRQPQHF
>TRBJ2-3|NA|NA|TRBV2
TGTGCCAGCAGTGAAGTAGGTCAGGGGACAGATACGCAGTATTTT
CASSEVGQGTDTQYF
>TRBJ1-1|NA|TRBD1|TRBV5-6
TGTGCCAGCAGTTGGGACAGGAGGACTGAAGCTTTCTTT
CASSWDRRTEAFF
>TRBJ1-2|NA|TRBD1|TRBV19
TGTGCCAGTAGCCCTTCGGGACAGGGCAAGTCTTGGGATGGCTACACCTTC
CASSPSGQGKSWDGYTF